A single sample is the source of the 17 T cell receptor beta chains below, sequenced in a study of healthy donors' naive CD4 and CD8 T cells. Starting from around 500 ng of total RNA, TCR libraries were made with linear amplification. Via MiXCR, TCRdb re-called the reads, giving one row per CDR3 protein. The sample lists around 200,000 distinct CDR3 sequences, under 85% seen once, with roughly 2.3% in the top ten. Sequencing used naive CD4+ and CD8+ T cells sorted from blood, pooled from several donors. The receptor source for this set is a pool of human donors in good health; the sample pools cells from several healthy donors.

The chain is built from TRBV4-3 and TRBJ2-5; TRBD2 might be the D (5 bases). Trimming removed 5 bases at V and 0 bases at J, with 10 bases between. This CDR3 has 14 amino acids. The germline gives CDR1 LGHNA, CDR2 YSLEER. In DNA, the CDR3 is TGCGCCAGCAGCAGGGAGACATACCAAGAGACCCAGTACTTC. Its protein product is CASSRETYQETQYF.

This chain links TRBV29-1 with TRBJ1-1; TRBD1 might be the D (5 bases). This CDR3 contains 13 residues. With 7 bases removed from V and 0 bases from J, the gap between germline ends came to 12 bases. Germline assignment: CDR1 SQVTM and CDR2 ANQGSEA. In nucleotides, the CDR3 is TGCAGCGGTTCGGACACACTGAACACTGAAGCTTTCTTT. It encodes CSGSDTLNTEAFF.

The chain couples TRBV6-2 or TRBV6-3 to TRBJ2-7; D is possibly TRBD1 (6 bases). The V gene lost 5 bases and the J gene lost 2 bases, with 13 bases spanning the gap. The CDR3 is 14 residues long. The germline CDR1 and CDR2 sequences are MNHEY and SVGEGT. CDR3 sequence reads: CASSQTDRTYEQYF. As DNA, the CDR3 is TGTGCCAGCAGTCAGACGGACAGAACCTACGAGCAGTACTTC.

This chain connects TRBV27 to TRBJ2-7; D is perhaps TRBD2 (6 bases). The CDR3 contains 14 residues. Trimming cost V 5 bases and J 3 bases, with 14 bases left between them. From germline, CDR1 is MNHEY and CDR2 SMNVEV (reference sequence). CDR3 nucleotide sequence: TGTGCCAGCAGTATAACGACTAGTAGCTACGAGCAGTACTTC. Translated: CASSITTSSYEQYF.

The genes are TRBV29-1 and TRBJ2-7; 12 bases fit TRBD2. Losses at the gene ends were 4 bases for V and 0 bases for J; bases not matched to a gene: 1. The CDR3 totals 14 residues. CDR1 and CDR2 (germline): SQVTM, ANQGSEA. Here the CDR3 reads CSVGTSGNSYEQYF. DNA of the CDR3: TGCAGCGTTGGGACTAGCGGGAACTCCTACGAGCAGTACTTC.

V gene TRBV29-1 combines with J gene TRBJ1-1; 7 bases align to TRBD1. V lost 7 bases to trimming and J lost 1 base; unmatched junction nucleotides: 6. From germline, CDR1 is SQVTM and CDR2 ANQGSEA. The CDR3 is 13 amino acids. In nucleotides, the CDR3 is TGCAGCGCCGGGGACAGAGGGAACACTGAAGCTTTCTTT. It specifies CSAGDRGNTEAFF.

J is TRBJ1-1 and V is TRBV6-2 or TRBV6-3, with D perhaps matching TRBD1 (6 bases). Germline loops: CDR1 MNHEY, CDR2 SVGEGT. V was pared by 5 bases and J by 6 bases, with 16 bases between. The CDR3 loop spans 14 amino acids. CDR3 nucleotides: TGTGCCAGCAGTCAATACAGGGAGTACCCTGAAGCTTTCTTT. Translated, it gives CASSQYREYPEAFF.

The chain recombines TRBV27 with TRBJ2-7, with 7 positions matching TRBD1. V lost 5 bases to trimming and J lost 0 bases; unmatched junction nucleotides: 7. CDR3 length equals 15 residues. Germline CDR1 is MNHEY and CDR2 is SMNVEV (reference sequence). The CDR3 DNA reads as TGTGCCAGCAGTCAGAAGGGGGCTCTCTCCTACGAGCAGTACTTC. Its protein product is CASSQKGALSYEQYF.

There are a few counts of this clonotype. CDR3 region: CSAGTDSYEQYF. The CDR3 DNA reads TGCAGCGCCGGGACTGATTCCTACGAGCAGTACTTC. This sequence joins TRBV29-1 and TRBJ2-7, with D possibly TRBD2 on 6 matching bases. From germline, CDR1 is SQVTM and CDR2 ANQGSEA. This CDR3 is 12 amino acids long. With 7 bases removed from V and 1 base from J, the gap between germline ends came to 11 bases.

The CDR3 nucleotides are TGCAGCGGCAGAACAGTAGCGGGAGGGAGCGGTGAGCAGTTCTTC. Protein sequence: CSGRTVAGGSGEQFF. This chain connects TRBV29-1 to TRBJ2-1, with 11 bases fitting TRBD2. CDR3 length: 15 amino acids. Germline trimming cut 7 bases from V and 9 bases from J; bases unmatched to any gene: 14. Germline CDR1 reads SQVTM; CDR2 reads ANQGSEA.

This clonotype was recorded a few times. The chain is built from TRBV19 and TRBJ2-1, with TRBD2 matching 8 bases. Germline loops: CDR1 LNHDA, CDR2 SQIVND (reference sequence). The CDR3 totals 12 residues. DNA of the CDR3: TGTGCATGTACTAGCGGTTACAATGAGCAGTTCTTC. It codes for CACTSGYNEQFF. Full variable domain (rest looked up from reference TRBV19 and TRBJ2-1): DGGITQSPKYLFRKEGQNVTLSCEQNLNHDAMYWYRQDPGQGLRLIYYSQIVNDFQKGDIAEGYSVSREKKESFPLTVTSAQKNPTAFYLCACTSGYNEQFFGPGTRLTVL.

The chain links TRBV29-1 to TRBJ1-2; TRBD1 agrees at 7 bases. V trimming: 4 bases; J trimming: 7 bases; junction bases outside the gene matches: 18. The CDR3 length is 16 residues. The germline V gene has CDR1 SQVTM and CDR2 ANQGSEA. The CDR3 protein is CSVGGPEVGGVRGYTF. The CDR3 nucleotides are TGCAGCGTTGGAGGTCCAGAAGTAGGGGGCGTGCGTGGCTACACCTTC.

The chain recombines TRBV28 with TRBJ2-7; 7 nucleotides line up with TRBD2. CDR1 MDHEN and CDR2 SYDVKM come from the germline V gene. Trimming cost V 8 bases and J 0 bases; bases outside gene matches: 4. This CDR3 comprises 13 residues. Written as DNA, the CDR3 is TGTGCCAGCGGTTGGACTAGCTCCTACGAGCAGTACTTC. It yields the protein CASGWTSSYEQYF.

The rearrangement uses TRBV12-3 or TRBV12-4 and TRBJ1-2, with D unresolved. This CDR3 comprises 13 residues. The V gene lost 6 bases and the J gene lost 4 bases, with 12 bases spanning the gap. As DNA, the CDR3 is TGTGCCAGCAGCACCGGGGTTCGCTATGGCTACACCTTC. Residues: CASSTGVRYGYTF.

CDR3 region: CSVRQGATQTQYF. Written as DNA, the CDR3 is TGCAGCGTTCGACAGGGGGCGACCCAGACCCAGTACTTC. V and J are TRBV29-1 and TRBJ2-5; the match to TRBD1 covers 10 bases. Germline CDR1 is SQVTM and CDR2 is ANQGSEA. The CDR3 sequence is 13 residues long. Trimming at V came to 5 bases and at J to 6 bases, leaving 6 bases not matched to a gene.

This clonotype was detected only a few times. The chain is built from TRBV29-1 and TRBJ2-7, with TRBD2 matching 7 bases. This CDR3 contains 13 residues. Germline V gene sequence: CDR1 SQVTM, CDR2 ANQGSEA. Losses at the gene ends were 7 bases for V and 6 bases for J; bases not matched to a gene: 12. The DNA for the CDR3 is TGCAGCGCCGTCGGGGGGACCGCCCTCGAGCAGTACTTC. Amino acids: CSAVGGTALEQYF.

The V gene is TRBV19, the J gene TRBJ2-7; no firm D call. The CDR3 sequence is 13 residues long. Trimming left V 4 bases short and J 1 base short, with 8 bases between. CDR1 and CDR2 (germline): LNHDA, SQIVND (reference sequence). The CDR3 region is CASSNDESYEQYF. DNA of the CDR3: TGTGCCAGTAGTAACGACGAGTCCTACGAGCAGTACTTC. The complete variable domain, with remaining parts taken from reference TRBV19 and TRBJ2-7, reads DGGITQSPKYLFRKEGQNVTLSCEQNLNHDAMYWYRQDPGQGLRLIYYSQIVNDFQKGDIAEGYSVSREKKESFPLTVTSAQKNPTAFYLCASSNDESYEQYFGPGTRLTVT.